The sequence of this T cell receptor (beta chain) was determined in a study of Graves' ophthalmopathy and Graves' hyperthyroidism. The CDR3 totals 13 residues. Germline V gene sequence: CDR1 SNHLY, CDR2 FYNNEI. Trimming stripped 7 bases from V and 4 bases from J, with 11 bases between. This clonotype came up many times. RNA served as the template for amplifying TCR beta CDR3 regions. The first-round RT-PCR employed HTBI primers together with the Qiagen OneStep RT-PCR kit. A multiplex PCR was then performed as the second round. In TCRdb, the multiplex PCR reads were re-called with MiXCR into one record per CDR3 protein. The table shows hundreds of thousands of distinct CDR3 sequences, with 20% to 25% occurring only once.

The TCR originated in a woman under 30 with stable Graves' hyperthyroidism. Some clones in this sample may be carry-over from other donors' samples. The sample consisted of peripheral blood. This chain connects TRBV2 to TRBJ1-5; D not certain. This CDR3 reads CASKPGLNQPQHF. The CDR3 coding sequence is TGTGCCAGCAAACCAGGCTTGAATCAGCCCCAGCATTTT.